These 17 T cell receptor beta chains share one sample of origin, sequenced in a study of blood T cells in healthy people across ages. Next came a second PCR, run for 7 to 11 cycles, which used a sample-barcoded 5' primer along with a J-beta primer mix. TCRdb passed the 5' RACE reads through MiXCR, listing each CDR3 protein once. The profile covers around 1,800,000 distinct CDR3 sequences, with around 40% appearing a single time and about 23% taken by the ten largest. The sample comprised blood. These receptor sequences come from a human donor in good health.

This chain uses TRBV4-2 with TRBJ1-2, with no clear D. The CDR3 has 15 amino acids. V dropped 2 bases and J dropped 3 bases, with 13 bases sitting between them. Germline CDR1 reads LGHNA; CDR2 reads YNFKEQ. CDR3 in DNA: TGTGCCAGCAGCCAACAAACAGAAACCTACTATGGCTACACCTTC. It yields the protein CASSQQTETYYGYTF.

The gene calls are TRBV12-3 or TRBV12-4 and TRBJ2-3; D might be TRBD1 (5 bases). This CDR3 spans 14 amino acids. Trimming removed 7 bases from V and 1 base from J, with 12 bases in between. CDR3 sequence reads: CASKTLQGTDTQYF. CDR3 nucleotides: TGTGCCAGCAAAACTTTACAGGGCACAGATACGCAGTATTTT.

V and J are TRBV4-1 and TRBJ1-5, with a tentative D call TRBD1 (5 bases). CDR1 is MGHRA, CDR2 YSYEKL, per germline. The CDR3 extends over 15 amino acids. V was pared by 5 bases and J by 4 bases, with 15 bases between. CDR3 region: CASSFRDSQNQPQHF. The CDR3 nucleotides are TGCGCCAGCAGCTTCCGGGACTCCCAAAATCAGCCCCAGCATTTT.

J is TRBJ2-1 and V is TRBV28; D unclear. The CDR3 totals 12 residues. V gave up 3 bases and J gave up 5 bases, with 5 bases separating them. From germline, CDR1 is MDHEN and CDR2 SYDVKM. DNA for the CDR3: TGTGCCAGCAGTTTTTGGAACAATGAGCAGTTCTTC. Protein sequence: CASSFWNNEQFF.

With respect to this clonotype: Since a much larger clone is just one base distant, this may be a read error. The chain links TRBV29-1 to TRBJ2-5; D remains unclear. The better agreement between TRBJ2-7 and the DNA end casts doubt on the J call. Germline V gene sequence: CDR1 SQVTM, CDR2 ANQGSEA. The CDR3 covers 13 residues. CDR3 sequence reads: CSVETVPGYEQYF. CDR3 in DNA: TGCAGCGTTGAGACCGTTCCAGGTTACGAGCAGTACTTC.

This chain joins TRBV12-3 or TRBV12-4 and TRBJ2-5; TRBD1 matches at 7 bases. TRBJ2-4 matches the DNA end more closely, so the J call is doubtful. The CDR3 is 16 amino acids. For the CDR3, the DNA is TGTGCCAGCAGTCGGAGCGAGGGGGCACCCAAAAACATTCAGTACTTC. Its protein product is CASSRSEGAPKNIQYF.

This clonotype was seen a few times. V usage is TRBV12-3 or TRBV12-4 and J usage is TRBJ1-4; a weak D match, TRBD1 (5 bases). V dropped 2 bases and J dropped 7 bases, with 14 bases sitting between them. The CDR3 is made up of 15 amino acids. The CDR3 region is CASSLYQGRAEKLFF. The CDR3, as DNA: TGTGCCAGCAGTTTATATCAGGGTCGGGCTGAAAAACTGTTTTTT.

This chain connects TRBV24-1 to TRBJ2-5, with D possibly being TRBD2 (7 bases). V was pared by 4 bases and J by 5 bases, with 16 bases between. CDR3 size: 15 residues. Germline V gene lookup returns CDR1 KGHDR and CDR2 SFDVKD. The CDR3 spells CATSDQWGGGETQYF. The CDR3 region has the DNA TGTGCCACCAGTGACCAGTGGGGGGGCGGGGAGACCCAGTACTTC.

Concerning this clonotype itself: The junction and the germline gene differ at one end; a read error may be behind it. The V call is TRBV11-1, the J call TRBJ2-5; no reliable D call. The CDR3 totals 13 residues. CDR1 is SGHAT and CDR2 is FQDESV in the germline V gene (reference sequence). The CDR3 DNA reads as TGTGCCAGCAGCTGGAAGAACCAAGAGACCCGGTACTTC. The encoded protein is CASSWKNQETRYF.

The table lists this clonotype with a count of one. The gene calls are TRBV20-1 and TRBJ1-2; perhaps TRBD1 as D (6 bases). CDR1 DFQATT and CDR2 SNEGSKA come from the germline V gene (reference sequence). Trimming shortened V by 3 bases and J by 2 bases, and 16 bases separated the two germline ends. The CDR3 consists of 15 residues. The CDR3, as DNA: TGCAGTGCTAGGTTTCGAGGGGGTAGGAACTATGGCTACACCTTC. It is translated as CSARFRGGRNYGYTF.

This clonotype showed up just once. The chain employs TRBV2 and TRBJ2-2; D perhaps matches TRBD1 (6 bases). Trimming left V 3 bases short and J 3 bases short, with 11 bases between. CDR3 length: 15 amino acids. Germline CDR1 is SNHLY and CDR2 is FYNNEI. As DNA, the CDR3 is TGTGCCAGCAGTGATATCAGGGGTCACACCGGGGAGCTGTTTTTT. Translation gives CASSDIRGHTGELFF.

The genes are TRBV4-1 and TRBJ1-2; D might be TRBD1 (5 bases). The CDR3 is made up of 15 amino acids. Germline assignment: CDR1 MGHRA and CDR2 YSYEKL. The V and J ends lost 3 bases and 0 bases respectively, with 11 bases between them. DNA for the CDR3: TGCGCCAGCAGCCAGCGACAGAGTTCTAACTATGGCTACACCTTC. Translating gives CASSQRQSSNYGYTF.

The CDR3 nucleotides are TGCAGCGTTGAAGTGGGTTCAGAGGGCCGGAAACTGTTTTTT. This gives the protein CSVEVGSEGRKLFF. The chain combines TRBV29-1 with TRBJ1-4; no clear D gene. V lost 1 base to trimming and J lost 11 bases, with 17 bases between them. This CDR3 has 14 residues. Germline V gives CDR1 SQVTM, CDR2 ANQGSEA.

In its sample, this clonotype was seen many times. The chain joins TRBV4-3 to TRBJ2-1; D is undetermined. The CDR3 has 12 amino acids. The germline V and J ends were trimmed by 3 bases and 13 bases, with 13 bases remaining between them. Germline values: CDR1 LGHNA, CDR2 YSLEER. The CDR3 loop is CASSQYMGRQFF. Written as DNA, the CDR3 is TGCGCCAGCAGCCAGTACATGGGTCGTCAGTTCTTC.

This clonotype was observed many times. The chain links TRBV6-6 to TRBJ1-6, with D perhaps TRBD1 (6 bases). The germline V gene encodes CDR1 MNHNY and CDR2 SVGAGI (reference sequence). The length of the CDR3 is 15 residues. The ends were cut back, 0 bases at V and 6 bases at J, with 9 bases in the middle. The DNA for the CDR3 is TGTGCCAGCAGTTACTCAGGACAGCCTAATTCACCCCTCCACTTT. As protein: CASSYSGQPNSPLHF.

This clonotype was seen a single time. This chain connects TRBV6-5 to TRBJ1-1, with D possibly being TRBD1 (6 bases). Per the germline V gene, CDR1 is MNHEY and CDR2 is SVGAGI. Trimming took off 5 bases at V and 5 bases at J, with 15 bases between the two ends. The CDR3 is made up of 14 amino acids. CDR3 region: CASSRPGAGTEAFF. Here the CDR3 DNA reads TGTGCCAGCAGTCGTCCGGGGGCAGGGACTGAAGCTTTCTTT.

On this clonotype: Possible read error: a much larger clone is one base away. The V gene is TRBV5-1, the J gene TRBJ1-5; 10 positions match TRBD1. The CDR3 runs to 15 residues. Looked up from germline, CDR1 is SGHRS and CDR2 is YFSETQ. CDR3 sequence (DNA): TGCGCCAGCCGTCCCGGGACAGGGGCCAATCAGCTCCAGCATTTT. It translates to CASRPGTGANQLQHF.